This T cell receptor beta chain was retrieved from a study of blood T cells in healthy people across ages. The CDR3 is 13 residues long. Trimming pared 6 bases from V and 4 bases from J, leaving 13 bases between. The V gene's germline CDR1 is MNHEY and CDR2 SVGEGT. Sample-barcoded 5' priming and a J-beta primer mix drove a second PCR of roughly 6 to 12 cycles. From the 5' RACE reads, TCRdb called clonotypes with MiXCR, one entry per CDR3 protein. The sample has some 1 million distinct CDR3 sequences; over 35% are singletons. This clonotype was observed a few times. The sequenced material came from blood. This chain joins TRBV6-2 or TRBV6-3 and TRBJ2-7; no reliable D call. The TCR was taken from a woman in her sixties in good health. The CDR3 nucleotides are TGTGCCAGCAGAACCTGGAGTTTTTACGAGCAGTACTTC. Translating it yields CASRTWSFYEQYF.